This paragraph covers one T cell receptor beta chain sequence. Its antigen is as yet unknown. Some clones are missing from TCRdb's copy, which holds only in-frame ones; the method was immunoSEQ multiplex PCR. This sample has 140,000 to 150,000 clones; more than 85% occur once, and the top ten carry 1.1% to 1.5%. V lost 4 bases to trimming and J lost 8 bases, with 20 bases between them. Germline V gene lookup returns CDR1 LGHNA and CDR2 YSLEER. This CDR3 comprises 15 residues. This entry is derived from a study of T cell responses to AZD1222 COVID-19 vaccine. Regarding the study as a whole: With two AZD1222 doses given, Spike-specific TCR breadth and depth both rose. Seropositive status at baseline applied to only 6 or 7 AZD1222 recipients.

The origin of this receptor is an adult in good health. The J gene is TRBJ1-1, the V gene TRBV4-3; D is unclear. The specimen was peripheral blood, collected on day 0 of AZD1222 vaccination. CDR3 sequence reads: CASSRTVAGAWEAFF. CDR3 bases: TGCGCCAGCAGCCGTACCGTCGCAGGTGCTTGGGAAGCTTTCTTT.